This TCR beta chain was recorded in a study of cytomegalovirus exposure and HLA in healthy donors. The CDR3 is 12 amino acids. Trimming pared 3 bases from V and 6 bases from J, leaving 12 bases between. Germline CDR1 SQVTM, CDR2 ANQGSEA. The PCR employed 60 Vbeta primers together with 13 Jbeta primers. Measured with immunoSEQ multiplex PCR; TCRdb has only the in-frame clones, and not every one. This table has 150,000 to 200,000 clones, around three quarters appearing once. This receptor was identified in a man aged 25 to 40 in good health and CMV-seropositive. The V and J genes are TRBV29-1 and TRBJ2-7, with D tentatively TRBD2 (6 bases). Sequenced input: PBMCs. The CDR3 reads CSVEDPGGEQYF. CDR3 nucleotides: TGCAGCGTTGAGGATCCCGGGGGCGAGCAGTACTTC.